The next 9 T cell receptor beta chains were all read from a single sample in a study of control samples from healthy donors and cancer patients. Libraries were prepared by immunoSEQ multiplex PCR; TCRdb keeps only in-frame clonotypes and omits some of them. The table records about 27,000 clones, roughly 93% of them present only once. The sample was PBMCs. The receptors here all came from a man aged 45-60 years with lung cancer.

This chain connects TRBV10-3 to TRBJ1-6, with D maybe TRBD1 (5 bases). There are 14 residues in the CDR3. Trimming left V 0 bases short and J 7 bases short, with 7 bases between. Germline V CDR1 and CDR2: ENHRY, SYGVKD. In DNA form, the CDR3 reads TGTGCCATCAGTGAGTCGACAGAAAATTCACCCCTCCACTTT. This codes for CAISESTENSPLHF.

This sequence joins TRBV2 and TRBJ1-2; TRBD1 agrees at 7 bases. The CDR3 has 14 residues. Looked up from germline, CDR1 is SNHLY and CDR2 is FYNNEI. Losses at the gene ends were 2 bases for V and 8 bases for J; bases not matched to a gene: 8. CDR3: CASSESLGGEGYTF. The DNA of the CDR3 is TGTGCCAGCAGTGAAAGTCTAGGGGGCGAGGGCTACACCTTC.

The gene calls are TRBV19 and TRBJ2-7; 7 nucleotides match TRBD2. CDR3 size: 15 residues. CDR1 is LNHDA, CDR2 SQIVND, per germline (reference sequence). The V segment lost 5 bases and the J segment 4 bases; nucleotides outside the gene matches: 11. The CDR3 sequence: CASSRRYMGGYEQYF. The CDR3 DNA follows: TGTGCCAGTAGTCGGCGATACATGGGGGGGTACGAGCAGTACTTC. Full variable domain (missing parts from reference TRBV19 and TRBJ2-7): DGGITQSPKYLFRKEGQNVTLSCEQNLNHDAMYWYRQDPGQGLRLIYYSQIVNDFQKGDIAEGYSVSREKKESFPLTVTSAQKNPTAFYLCASSRRYMGGYEQYFGPGTRLTVT.

The chain links TRBV10-2 to TRBJ2-1; possible D gene TRBD1, 5 bases. Germline CDR1 is WSHSY and CDR2 is SAAADI. This CDR3 contains 13 residues. V dropped 7 bases and J dropped 1 base, with 8 bases sitting between them. In nucleotides, the CDR3 is TGCGCCAGCAACGACAGATCCTACAATGAGCAGTTCTTC. Its translation: CASNDRSYNEQFF.

This clone was found once. This chain links TRBV28 with TRBJ2-4, with D perhaps TRBD1 (5 bases). The V gene lost 8 bases and the J gene lost 0 bases, with 20 bases spanning the gap. Germline V gene sequence: CDR1 MDHEN, CDR2 SYDVKM. The CDR3 sequence is 17 residues long. CDR3 sequence reads: CASGQTGYALAKNIQYF. In DNA form, the CDR3 reads TGTGCCAGCGGTCAAACAGGCTACGCTCTAGCCAAAAACATTCAGTACTTC.

The chain combines TRBV14 with TRBJ2-7; 7 nucleotides align to TRBD1. This CDR3 is 16 amino acids long. V dropped 0 bases and J dropped 5; count of bases not matched to a gene: 10. From germline, CDR1 is SGHDN and CDR2 FVKESK. CDR3 amino acids: CASSQDYGQGDHEQYF. The CDR3 nucleotides read TGTGCCAGCAGCCAAGATTACGGGCAGGGGGACCACGAGCAGTACTTC.

The rearrangement joins TRBV19 to TRBJ1-4; no clear D gene. V dropped 5 bases and J dropped 3 bases, with 13 bases sitting between them. The CDR3 runs 15 residues. In germline, CDR1 is LNHDA, CDR2 SQIVND (reference sequence). The CDR3 DNA is TGTGCCAGTAGTGATCAACCCGGGGCTAATGAAAAACTGTTTTTT. Translated, it gives CASSDQPGANEKLFF.

The chain carries TRBV11-3 and TRBJ1-2; TRBD1 agrees at 7 bases. Per germline, CDR1 SGHNT and CDR2 YENEEA. The CDR3 length is 14 residues. V dropped 5 bases and J dropped 3; count of bases not matched to a gene: 6. The CDR3 bases are TGTGCCAGCAGCCACGACAGGGTCGACTATGGCTACACCTTC. It is translated as CASSHDRVDYGYTF.

V usage is TRBV5-6 and J usage is TRBJ2-1, with 8 positions matching TRBD2. Germline V gives CDR1 SGHDT, CDR2 YYEEEE. J gave up 9 bases and V 1 base, and 12 bases lay outside the gene matches. This CDR3 spans 16 amino acids. CDR3 in amino acids: CASSLLPGGLGSEQFF. In DNA form, the CDR3 reads TGTGCCAGCAGCTTGCTACCGGGGGGGCTAGGGAGTGAGCAGTTCTTC.